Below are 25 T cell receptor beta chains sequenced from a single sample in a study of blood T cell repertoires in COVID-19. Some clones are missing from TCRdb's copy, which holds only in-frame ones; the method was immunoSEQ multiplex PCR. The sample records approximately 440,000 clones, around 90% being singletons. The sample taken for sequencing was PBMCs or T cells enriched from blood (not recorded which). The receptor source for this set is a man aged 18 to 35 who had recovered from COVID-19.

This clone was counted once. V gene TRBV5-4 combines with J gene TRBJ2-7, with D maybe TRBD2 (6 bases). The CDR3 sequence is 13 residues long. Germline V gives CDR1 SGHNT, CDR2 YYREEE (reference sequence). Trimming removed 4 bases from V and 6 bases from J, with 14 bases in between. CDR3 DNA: TGTGCCAGCAGCATCCTCCGGGAGACCGAGCAGTACTTC. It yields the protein CASSILRETEQYF.

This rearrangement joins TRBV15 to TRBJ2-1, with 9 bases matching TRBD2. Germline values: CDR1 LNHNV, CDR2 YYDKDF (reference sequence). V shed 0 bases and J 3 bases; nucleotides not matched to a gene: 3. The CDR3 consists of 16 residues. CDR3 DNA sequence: TGTGCCACCAGCAGAGATGGACTAGCGAGCTACAATGAGCAGTTCTTC. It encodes CATSRDGLASYNEQFF.

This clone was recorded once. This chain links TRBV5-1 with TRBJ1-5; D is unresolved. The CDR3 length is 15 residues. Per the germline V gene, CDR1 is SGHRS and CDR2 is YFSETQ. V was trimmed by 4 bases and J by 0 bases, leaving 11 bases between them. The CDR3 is CASSLGDYSNQPQHF. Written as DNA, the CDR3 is TGCGCCAGCAGCCTAGGAGATTATAGCAATCAGCCCCAGCATTTT.

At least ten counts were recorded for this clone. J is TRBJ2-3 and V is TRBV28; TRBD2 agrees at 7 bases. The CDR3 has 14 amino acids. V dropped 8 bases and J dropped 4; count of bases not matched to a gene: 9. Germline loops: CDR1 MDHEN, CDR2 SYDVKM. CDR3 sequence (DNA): TGTGCCAGCTCCCCGGGAGGCTTCCCAGATACGCAGTATTTT. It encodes CASSPGGFPDTQYF.

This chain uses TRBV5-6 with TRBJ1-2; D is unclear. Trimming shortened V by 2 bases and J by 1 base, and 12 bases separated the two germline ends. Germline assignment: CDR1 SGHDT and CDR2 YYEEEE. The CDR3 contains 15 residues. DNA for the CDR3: TGTGCCAGCAGCTTCGGAGGGATGCGTAACTATGGCTACACCTTC. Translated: CASSFGGMRNYGYTF.

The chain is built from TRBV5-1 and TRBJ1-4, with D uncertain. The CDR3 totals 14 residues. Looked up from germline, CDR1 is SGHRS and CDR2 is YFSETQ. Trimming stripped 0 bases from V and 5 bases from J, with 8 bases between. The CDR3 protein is CASSLGATNEKLFF. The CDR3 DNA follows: TGCGCCAGCAGCTTGGGGGCCACAAATGAAAAACTGTTTTTT.

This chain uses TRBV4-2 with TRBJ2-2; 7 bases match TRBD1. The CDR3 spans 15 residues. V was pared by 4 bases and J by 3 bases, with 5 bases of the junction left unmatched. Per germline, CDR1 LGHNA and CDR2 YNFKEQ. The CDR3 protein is CASSPGDRDTGELFF. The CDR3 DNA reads TGTGCCAGCAGCCCGGGCGACAGGGACACCGGGGAGCTGTTTTTT.

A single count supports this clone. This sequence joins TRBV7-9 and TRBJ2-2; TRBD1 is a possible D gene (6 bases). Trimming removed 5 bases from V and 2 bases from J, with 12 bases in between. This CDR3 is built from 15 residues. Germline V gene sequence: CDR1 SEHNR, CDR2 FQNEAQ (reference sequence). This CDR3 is CASSPRDTNTGELFF. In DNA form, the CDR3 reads TGTGCCAGCAGCCCCCGGGACACTAACACCGGGGAGCTGTTTTTT.

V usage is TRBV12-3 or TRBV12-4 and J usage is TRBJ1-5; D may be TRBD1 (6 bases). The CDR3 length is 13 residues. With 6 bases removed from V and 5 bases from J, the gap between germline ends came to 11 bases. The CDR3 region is CASSRDTDQPQHF. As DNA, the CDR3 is TGTGCCAGCAGCCGGGACACCGATCAGCCCCAGCATTTT.

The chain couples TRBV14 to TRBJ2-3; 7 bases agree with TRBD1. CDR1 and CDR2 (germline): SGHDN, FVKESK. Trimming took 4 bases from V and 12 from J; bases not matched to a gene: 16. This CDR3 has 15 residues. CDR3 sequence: CASSRWTGDPGTQYF. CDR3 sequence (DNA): TGTGCCAGCAGCCGTTGGACAGGAGACCCAGGTACCCAGTATTTT.

Written as DNA, the CDR3 is TGTGCCACCAGCCTGGGTGTCAGACAGATCTCTGGAAACACCATATATTTT. Encoded protein: CATSLGVRQISGNTIYF. The rearrangement links TRBV15 to TRBJ1-3, with D possibly TRBD1 on 5 matching bases. CDR1 LNHNV and CDR2 YYDKDF come from the germline V gene (reference sequence). Between the trimmed V and J ends, which lost 5 bases and 0 bases, there was a span of 17 bases. The CDR3 covers 17 residues. The whole variable domain, remainder taken from reference TRBV15 and TRBJ1-3, is DAMVIQNPRYQVTQFGKPVTLSCSQTLNHNVMYWYQQKSSQAPKLLFHYYDKDFNNEADTPDNFQSRRPNTSFCFLDIRSPGLGDTAMYLCATSLGVRQISGNTIYFGEGSWLTVV.

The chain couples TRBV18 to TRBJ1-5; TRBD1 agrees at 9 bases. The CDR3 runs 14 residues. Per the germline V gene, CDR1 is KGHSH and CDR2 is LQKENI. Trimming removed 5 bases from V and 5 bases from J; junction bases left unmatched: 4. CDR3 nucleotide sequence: TGTGCCAGCTCAGCTACAGGGGGCCATCAGCCCCAGCATTTT. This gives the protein CASSATGGHQPQHF. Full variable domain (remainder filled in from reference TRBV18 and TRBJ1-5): NAGVMQNPRHLVRRRGQEARLRCSPMKGHSHVYWYRQLPEEGLKFMVYLQKENIIDESGMPKERFSAEFPKEGPSILRIQQVVRGDSAAYFCASSATGGHQPQHFGDGTRLSIL.

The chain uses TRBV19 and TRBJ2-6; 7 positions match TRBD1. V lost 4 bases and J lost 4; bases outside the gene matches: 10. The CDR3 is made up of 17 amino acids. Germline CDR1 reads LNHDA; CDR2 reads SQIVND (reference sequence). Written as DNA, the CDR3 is TGTGCCAGTAGTACTGAACAGGGGATGCACGGGGCCAACGTCCTGACTTTC. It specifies CASSTEQGMHGANVLTF.

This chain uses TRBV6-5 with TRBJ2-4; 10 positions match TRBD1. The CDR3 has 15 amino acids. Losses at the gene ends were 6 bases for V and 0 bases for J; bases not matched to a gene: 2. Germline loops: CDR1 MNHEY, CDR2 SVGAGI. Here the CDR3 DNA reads TGTGCCAGCAGCCGGGACAGGGGAGCCAAAAACATTCAGTACTTC. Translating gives CASSRDRGAKNIQYF.

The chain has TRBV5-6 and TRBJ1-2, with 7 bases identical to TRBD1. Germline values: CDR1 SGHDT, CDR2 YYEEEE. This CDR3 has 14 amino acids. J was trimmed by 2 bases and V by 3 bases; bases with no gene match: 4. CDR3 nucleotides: TGTGCCAGCAGCTCGAAACAGGGGAACTATGGCTACACCTTC. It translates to CASSSKQGNYGYTF.

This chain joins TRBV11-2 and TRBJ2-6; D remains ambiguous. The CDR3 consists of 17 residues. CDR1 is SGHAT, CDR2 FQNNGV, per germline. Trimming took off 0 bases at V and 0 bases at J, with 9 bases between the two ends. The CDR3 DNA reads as TGTGCCAGCAGCTTAGATCGGAGAGCCTCTGGGGCCAACGTCCTGACTTTC. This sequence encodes CASSLDRRASGANVLTF. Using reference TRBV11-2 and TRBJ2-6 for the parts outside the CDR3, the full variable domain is EAGVAQSPRYKIIEKRQSVAFWCNPISGHATLYWYQQILGQGPKLLIQFQNNGVVDDSQLPKDRFSAERLKGVDSTLKIQPAKLEDSAVYLCASSLDRRASGANVLTFGAGSRLTVL.

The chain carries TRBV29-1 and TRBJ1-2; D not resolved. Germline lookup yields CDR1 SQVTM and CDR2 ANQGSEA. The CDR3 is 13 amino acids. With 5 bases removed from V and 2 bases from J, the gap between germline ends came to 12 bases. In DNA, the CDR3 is TGCAGCGTTCGTGGATCGGGGAACTATGGCTACACCTTC. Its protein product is CSVRGSGNYGYTF.

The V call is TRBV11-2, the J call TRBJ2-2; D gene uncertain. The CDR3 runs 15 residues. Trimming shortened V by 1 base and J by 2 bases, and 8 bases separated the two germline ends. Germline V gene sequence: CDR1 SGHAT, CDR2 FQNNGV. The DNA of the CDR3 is TGTGCCAGCAGCTTAGTATTACAAAACACCGGGGAGCTGTTTTTT. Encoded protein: CASSLVLQNTGELFF.

CDR3 DNA sequence: TGTGCCAGCAGCTTGGTTAGTACTGGAAACACCATATATTTT. Residues: CASSLVSTGNTIYF. The chain is built from TRBV5-6 and TRBJ1-3, with no clear D. V lost 0 bases, J lost 2 bases, and 6 bases lay in between. Germline V gene sequence: CDR1 SGHDT, CDR2 YYEEEE. The CDR3 is 14 amino acids.

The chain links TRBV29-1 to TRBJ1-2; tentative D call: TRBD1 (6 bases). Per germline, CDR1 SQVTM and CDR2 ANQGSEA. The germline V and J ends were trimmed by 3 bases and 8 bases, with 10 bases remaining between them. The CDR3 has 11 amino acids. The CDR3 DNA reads TGCAGCGTTGACCAGGGGAACGGCTACACCTTC. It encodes CSVDQGNGYTF.

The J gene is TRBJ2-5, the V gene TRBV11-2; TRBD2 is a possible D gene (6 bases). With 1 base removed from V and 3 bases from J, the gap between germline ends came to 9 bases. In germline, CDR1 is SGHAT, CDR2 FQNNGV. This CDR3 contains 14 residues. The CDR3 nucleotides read TGTGCCAGCAGCTTAGCAGCGGGCGAAGAGACCCAGTACTTC. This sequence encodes CASSLAAGEETQYF.

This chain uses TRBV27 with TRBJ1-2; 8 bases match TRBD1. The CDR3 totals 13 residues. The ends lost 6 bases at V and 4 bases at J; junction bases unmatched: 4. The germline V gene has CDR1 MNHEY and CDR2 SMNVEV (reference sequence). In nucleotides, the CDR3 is TGTGCCAGCAGATACGGACAGGGCTATGGCTACACCTTC. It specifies CASRYGQGYGYTF.

The CDR3 region has the DNA TGTGCCAGCGGCCGGGAGTCAGGCTACACCTTC. This sequence encodes CASGRESGYTF. V usage is TRBV27 and J usage is TRBJ1-2; D ambiguous. V lost 8 bases to trimming and J lost 8 bases, with 12 bases between them. Looked up from germline, CDR1 is MNHEY and CDR2 is SMNVEV (reference sequence). This CDR3 spans 11 amino acids.

CDR3 region: CASSTGPEQYF. CDR3 coding DNA: TGTGCCAGTAGTACAGGGCCCGAGCAGTACTTC. The chain links TRBV19 to TRBJ2-7, with D maybe TRBD1 (5 bases). The ends were cut back, 4 bases at V and 6 bases at J, with 7 bases in the middle. Germline V gene sequence: CDR1 LNHDA, CDR2 SQIVND (reference sequence). The length of the CDR3 is 11 residues.

This CDR3 is CASSHLGGVPPNSPLHF. In DNA form, the CDR3 reads TGTGCCAGCAGCCACCTCGGAGGGGTCCCACCAAATTCACCCCTCCACTTT. This chain joins TRBV7-9 and TRBJ1-6, with a weak D call TRBD1 (5 bases). The length of the CDR3 is 17 residues. Germline loops: CDR1 SEHNR, CDR2 FQNEAQ (reference sequence). Trimming shortened V by 5 bases and J by 7 bases, and 21 bases separated the two germline ends.